This TCR beta chain is drawn from a study of T cell repertoires in cytomegalovirus infection. MiXCR, applied by TCRdb to the reads, yields one record per CDR3 protein. The table has 900,000 to 950,000 distinct CDR3 sequences, approximately 31% seen once. Comments on this clonotype: Its antigen is as yet unknown.

CDR1 is LNHDA and CDR2 is SQIVND in the germline V gene (reference sequence). Deletions cut 2 bases from V and 2 bases from J, with 15 bases between. The CDR3 has 16 residues. The input for sequencing was cultured CD8+ T cells from PBMCs, taken from culture after CMV antigen stimulation. The sequence was obtained from a human donor in good health (CMV status not recorded). Some clones in this sample may be carry-over from other donors' samples. This chain links TRBV19 with TRBJ1-2; TRBD1 is a possible D gene (6 bases). DNA of the CDR3: TGTGCCAGTAGTATACGGTTTGGGGGACAAAACTATGGCTACACCTTC. It specifies CASSIRFGGQNYGYTF.